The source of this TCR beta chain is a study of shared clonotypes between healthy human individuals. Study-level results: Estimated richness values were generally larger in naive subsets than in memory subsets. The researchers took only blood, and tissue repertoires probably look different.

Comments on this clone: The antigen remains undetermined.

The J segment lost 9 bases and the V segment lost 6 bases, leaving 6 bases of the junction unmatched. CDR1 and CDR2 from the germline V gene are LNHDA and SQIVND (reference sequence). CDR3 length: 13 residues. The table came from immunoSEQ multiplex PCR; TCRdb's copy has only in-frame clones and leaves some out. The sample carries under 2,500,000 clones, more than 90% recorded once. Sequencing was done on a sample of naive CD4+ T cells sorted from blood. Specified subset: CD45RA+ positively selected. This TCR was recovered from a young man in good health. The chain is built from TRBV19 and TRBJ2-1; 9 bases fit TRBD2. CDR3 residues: CASSGTSLGEQFF. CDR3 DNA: TGTGCCAGTAGCGGGACTAGCCTGGGTGAGCAGTTCTTC.